These 29 T cell receptor beta chains were sequenced from one sample in a study of shared clonotypes between healthy human individuals. Generated by immunoSEQ multiplex PCR, the TCRdb table keeps only in-frame clones and is missing some. Found here are about 2.3 million clones, 80% to 95% of them singletons; the top ten hold 0.3% to 0.4%. The sequenced material came from naive CD4+ T cells from PBMCs. Stated subset: CD45RA+ positively selected. These receptors were taken from a man aged 18 to 35 in good health. Some clones in this sample may be carry-over from other donors' samples.

In DNA form, the CDR3 reads TGTGCCAGCAGCTTACTGGGCACCGGGGAGCTGTTTTTT. Amino acids: CASSLLGTGELFF. The genes are TRBV13 and TRBJ2-2; D is ambiguous. V lost 2 bases and J 4 bases, leaving 5 bases between the germline ends. The CDR3 has 13 residues. The germline CDR1 and CDR2 sequences are PRHDT and FYEKMQ (reference sequence).

The chain employs TRBV28 and TRBJ1-2; D uncertain. The CDR3 contains 11 residues. V dropped 8 bases and J dropped 2 bases, with 6 bases sitting between them. Germline values: CDR1 MDHEN, CDR2 SYDVKM. Here the CDR3 DNA reads TGTGCCAGCTTACAGAACTATGGCTACACCTTC. Protein product: CASLQNYGYTF.

As to this clone: Other DNA sequences of this sample code for an identical CDR3. V usage is TRBV6-5 and J usage is TRBJ2-7, with 9 bases identical to TRBD1. Trimming at V came to 3 bases and at J to 4 bases, leaving 7 bases not matched to a gene. Germline V gene lookup returns CDR1 MNHEY and CDR2 SVGAGI. The CDR3 totals 15 residues. The CDR3 DNA sequence: TGTGCCAGCAGTTATTCGGGACAGGGCCCTTACGAGCAGTACTTC. It translates to CASSYSGQGPYEQYF.

This chain links TRBV27 with TRBJ1-5; D unresolved. The germline gives CDR1 MNHEY, CDR2 SMNVEV (reference sequence). The CDR3 is made up of 16 amino acids. V lost 7 bases and J 4 bases, leaving 20 bases between the germline ends. Written as DNA, the CDR3 is TGTGCCAGCACCGATAATGTTCGGGGAAATAATCAGCCCCAGCATTTT. It specifies CASTDNVRGNNQPQHF.

The chain recombines TRBV7-8 with TRBJ1-2; D unresolved. Per germline, CDR1 SGHVS and CDR2 FQNEAQ. CDR3 length: 12 residues. Trimming stripped 5 bases from V and 2 bases from J, with 6 bases between. In nucleotides, the CDR3 is TGTGCCAGCAGCCCTCAGAACTATGGCTACACCTTC. It encodes CASSPQNYGYTF.

On this clone: Other nucleotide sequences in the sample specify the same CDR3. The V and J genes are TRBV28 and TRBJ2-1; D call uncertain. The CDR3 is 13 amino acids. Germline loops: CDR1 MDHEN, CDR2 SYDVKM. Trimming cost V 5 bases and J 4 bases, with 9 bases left between them. The CDR3: CASSPGPYNEQFF. CDR3 nucleotide sequence: TGTGCCAGCAGTCCTGGACCGTACAATGAGCAGTTCTTC.

Of note for this clone: At the DNA level, this CDR3 is encoded by other sequences in the same sample as well. The chain joins TRBV27 to TRBJ2-2; 10 nucleotides align to TRBD1. The V and J ends lost 3 bases and 4 bases, in that order; junction bases with no gene match: 5. The germline V gene encodes CDR1 MNHEY and CDR2 SMNVEV (reference sequence). The CDR3 has 16 amino acids. Written as DNA, the CDR3 is TGTGCCAGCAGTTTCAGGGACAGGGGAGGCACCGGGGAGCTGTTTTTT. Translating it yields CASSFRDRGGTGELFF.

The V call is TRBV6-6, the J call TRBJ2-5; 16 bases fit TRBD2. This CDR3 spans 15 amino acids. The ends lost 8 bases at V and 2 bases at J; junction bases unmatched: 2. Germline CDR1 and CDR2: MNHNY and SVGAGI (reference sequence). The CDR3 DNA reads as TGTGCCAGCGTGGGACTAGCGGGAGGGCAAGAGACCCAGTACTTC. Amino acid sequence: CASVGLAGGQETQYF.

The V gene is TRBV10-3, the J gene TRBJ1-1; D gene uncertain. V was clipped by 3 bases and J by 0 bases, with 2 bases between them. Looked up from germline, CDR1 is ENHRY and CDR2 is SYGVKD. The CDR3 totals 12 residues. The CDR3 nucleotides read TGTGCCATCAGTGATATGAACACTGAAGCTTTCTTT. This translates into CAISDMNTEAFF.

V is TRBV29-1 and J is TRBJ1-2; possible D gene TRBD1, 6 bases. Trimming removed 2 bases from V and 3 bases from J, with 13 bases in between. CDR3 length: 14 amino acids. The germline V gene has CDR1 SQVTM and CDR2 ANQGSEA. The CDR3 region is CSVEKDSVDYGYTF. CDR3 nucleotide sequence: TGCAGCGTTGAAAAGGACAGTGTGGACTATGGCTACACCTTC. Drawing the rest from reference TRBV29-1 and TRBJ1-2, the complete variable domain is SAVISQKPSRDICQRGTSLTIQCQVDSQVTMMFWYRQQPGQSLTLIATANQGSEATYESGFVIDKFPISRPNLTFSTLTVSNMSPEDSSIYLCSVEKDSVDYGYTFGSGTRLTVV.

The rearrangement links TRBV5-1 to TRBJ2-6; 7 nucleotides agree with TRBD1. With 0 bases clipped from V and 0 bases from J, the junction kept 3 bases outside the gene matches. The germline gives CDR1 SGHRS, CDR2 YFSETQ. The CDR3 has 17 residues. The CDR3 DNA follows: TGCGCCAGCAGCTTGGGGGGACAGCTCTCTGGGGCCAACGTCCTGACTTTC. Protein sequence: CASSLGGQLSGANVLTF.

This chain joins TRBV4-2 and TRBJ2-7; 10 nucleotides align to TRBD2. V lost 1 base to trimming and J lost 5 bases; unmatched junction nucleotides: 5. The germline CDR1 and CDR2 sequences are LGHNA and YNFKEQ. CDR3 size: 15 residues. CDR3 bases: TGTGCCAGCAGCCAAGGACTAGCGGGTAGAAACGAGCAGTACTTC. Its protein is CASSQGLAGRNEQYF.

This chain joins TRBV6-4 and TRBJ2-1, with D possibly being TRBD2 (5 bases). The CDR3 extends over 18 amino acids. Trimming removed 4 bases at V and 0 bases at J, with 19 bases between. Looked up from germline, CDR1 is MRHNA and CDR2 is SNTAGT. The CDR3 coding sequence is TGTGCCAGCAGTGTCGAGACTCGAGGGAGAAGCTCCTACAATGAGCAGTTCTTC. Translated, it gives CASSVETRGRSSYNEQFF.

Comments on this clone: Other nucleotide sequences from this sample produce the same CDR3. This chain joins TRBV5-1 and TRBJ1-2; D unclear. The V and J ends lost 0 bases and 4 bases respectively, with 10 bases between them. The CDR3 runs to 14 residues. Germline V gene sequence: CDR1 SGHRS, CDR2 YFSETQ. CDR3 in amino acids: CASSLAGGLYGYTF. The DNA for the CDR3 is TGCGCCAGCAGCTTGGCGGGCGGACTCTATGGCTACACCTTC.

Turning to this clone: A junction end diverges from the germline sequence, so it may reflect a read error. The chain joins TRBV10-3 to TRBJ1-2, with TRBD1 identical over 7 bases. This CDR3 has 12 residues. Germline V gene data show CDR1 as ENHRY and CDR2 as SYGVKD. CDR3 sequence (DNA): TGTGCCATCAGTGAGTTACCCGGGACAGTATCTTTC. This sequence encodes CAISELPGTVSF.

V usage is TRBV11-1 and J usage is TRBJ2-6; D uncertain. CDR3 length: 17 residues. Trimming left V 1 base short and J 4 bases short, with 14 bases between. Germline V gene lookup returns CDR1 SGHAT and CDR2 FQDESV (reference sequence). The CDR3 DNA reads TGTGCCAGCAGCTTAGGTGTCCGGTTTCGGGGGGCCAACGTCCTGACTTTC. Its protein is CASSLGVRFRGANVLTF.

The chain uses TRBV6-5 and TRBJ2-1; the D gene is possibly TRBD2 (5 bases). Germline V gene sequence: CDR1 MNHEY, CDR2 SVGAGI. This CDR3 comprises 14 residues. V lost 4 bases and J 6 bases, leaving 13 bases between the germline ends. The CDR3 loop is CASSSPGSVNEQFF. DNA of the CDR3: TGTGCCAGCAGTTCCCCGGGGAGCGTCAATGAGCAGTTCTTC.

V is TRBV5-1 and J is TRBJ2-4; the match to TRBD1 covers 9 bases. V gave up 5 bases and J gave up 0 bases; unmatched junction bases: 6. Germline CDR1 and CDR2: SGHRS and YFSETQ. The CDR3 is 16 residues long. CDR3 loop: CASSSQGAIAKNIQYF. DNA for the CDR3: TGCGCCAGCAGTTCACAGGGGGCGATAGCCAAAAACATTCAGTACTTC.

The CDR3 DNA reads as TGTGCCACCCCAGGGGGGCGAGGGACCCAGTACTTC. It specifies CATPGGRGTQYF. The genes are TRBV2 and TRBJ2-5; tentative D call: TRBD1 (7 bases). The CDR3 consists of 12 residues. Trimming took 10 bases from V and 7 from J, leaving 16 bases between them. Germline CDR1 SNHLY, CDR2 FYNNEI.

The V call is TRBV27, the J call TRBJ2-7, with TRBD1 identical over 8 bases. Germline V gene sequence: CDR1 MNHEY, CDR2 SMNVEV (reference sequence). This CDR3 has 16 residues. V lost 6 bases to trimming and J lost 6 bases; unmatched junction nucleotides: 16. The CDR3 DNA reads as TGTGCCAGCAGGCCCCAACTCAGGGACAGGTCGGGCGAGCAGTACTTC. Its translation: CASRPQLRDRSGEQYF.

This clone has just one count. V usage is TRBV11-2 and J usage is TRBJ2-1; no clear D gene. The germline V gene has CDR1 SGHAT and CDR2 FQNNGV. This CDR3 comprises 12 residues. With 5 bases removed from V and 5 bases from J, the gap between germline ends came to 7 bases. CDR3 nucleotide sequence: TGTGCCAGCAGCGTCCAGGACAATGAGCAGTTCTTC. Its protein product is CASSVQDNEQFF.

This clone was observed once. Sequence at one end of the junction differs from germline and may be a read error. As DNA, the CDR3 is TGTGCCAGCAGCGATAACAGCATTCAGCCCCAGCATTTT. Encoded protein: CASSDNSIQPQHF. The chain links TRBV9 to TRBJ1-5; D not resolved. This CDR3 comprises 13 residues. Germline-derived CDR1 and CDR2 are SGDLS and YYNGEE.

Worth noting for this clone: The same CDR3 also results from other DNA sequences found in this sample. The chain carries TRBV18 and TRBJ1-1, with D uncertain. Germline V gene data show CDR1 as KGHSH and CDR2 as LQKENI. The CDR3 has 12 residues. V was pared by 1 base and J by 2 bases, with 2 bases between. CDR3 DNA: TGTGCCAGCTCACCACAAAACACTGAAGCTTTCTTT. Translated: CASSPQNTEAFF.

This sequence joins TRBV5-6 and TRBJ1-3, with 7 bases fitting TRBD1. Germline V gene data show CDR1 as SGHDT and CDR2 as YYEEEE. The CDR3 extends over 16 amino acids. After removal of 0 bases from V and 0 bases from J, the junction contained 3 bases not matched to a gene. Here the CDR3 reads CASSLDRGLSGNTIYF. The CDR3 DNA follows: TGTGCCAGCAGCTTGGACAGGGGTCTCTCTGGAAACACCATATATTTT.

The chain is built from TRBV18 and TRBJ2-2; D is perhaps TRBD2 (5 bases). The V gene lost 8 bases and the J gene lost 0 bases, with 16 bases spanning the gap. This CDR3 has 16 residues. CDR1 and CDR2 (germline): KGHSH, LQKENI. CDR3 residues: CASPKAAGANTGELFF. The CDR3 DNA is TGTGCCAGCCCAAAAGCGGCAGGCGCGAACACCGGGGAGCTGTTTTTT.

This clone appeared once. This sequence joins TRBV6-6 and TRBJ1-2, with D possibly matching TRBD1 (6 bases). The CDR3 is 13 residues long. The V gene's germline CDR1 is MNHNY and CDR2 SVGAGI (reference sequence). Trimming cost V 5 bases and J 3 bases, with 10 bases left between them. The CDR3 sequence: CASSSGQYYGYTF. The CDR3 nucleotides read TGTGCCAGCAGTAGTGGACAGTACTATGGCTACACCTTC.

The rearrangement links TRBV18 to TRBJ2-1, with 7 bases aligning to TRBD1. Germline values: CDR1 KGHSH, CDR2 LQKENI. The CDR3 extends over 14 amino acids. J gave up 4 bases and V 3 bases, and 3 bases lay outside the gene matches. CDR3 nucleotide sequence: TGTGCCAGCTCACCGGGACAGCCTTACAATGAGCAGTTCTTC. Protein sequence: CASSPGQPYNEQFF.

The CDR3 sequence is CASSFRWAEGGTETQYF. The CDR3 nucleotides are TGTGCCAGCAGTTTTCGGTGGGCTGAGGGTGGGACTGAGACCCAGTACTTC. The J gene is TRBJ2-5, the V gene TRBV27; maybe TRBD2 (6 bases). Germline V CDR1 and CDR2: MNHEY, SMNVEV (reference sequence). V gave up 3 bases and J gave up 5 bases, with 22 bases separating them. The length of the CDR3 is 17 residues.

The chain carries TRBV6-1 and TRBJ1-5; D is perhaps TRBD1 (6 bases). There are 14 residues in the CDR3. The ends were cut back, 7 bases at V and 3 bases at J, with 13 bases in the middle. Germline values: CDR1 MNHNS, CDR2 SASEGT. The CDR3 here is CASTVDRNNQPQHF. Written as DNA, the CDR3 is TGTGCCAGCACCGTTGACAGGAACAATCAGCCCCAGCATTTT.